The 32 T cell receptor beta chains reported below all come from one sample, sequenced in a study of tumor-infiltrating lymphocytes in primary liver carcinoma. For blood RNA, unsorted whole blood served as the source, and germline DNA was extracted too. A primer matching the constant region was used to make TCR beta cDNA from approximately 0.45 ug of total RNA. Three nested multiplex PCR rounds, a slightly modified ARM-PCR method, built the TCR beta libraries. A C-beta reverse primer was combined with TRBV1-TRBV30 forward primers in the first two PCR rounds, and each round had approximately 10 cycles. TCRdb recomputed calls from the multiplex PCR reads with MiXCR, one row per CDR3 protein. The top ten hold over 15% of the sample, which has a few hundred thousand distinct CDR3 sequences, roughly 60% seen once. Sequenced sample: peripheral blood. The receptors here all came from a woman aged 25 to 39 with primary liver carcinoma and hepatitis B virus infection.

In the case of this clonotype: A much larger clone is a single base away; this may be a read error. J is TRBJ2-1 and V is TRBV12-3 or TRBV12-4; possibly TRBD2 for D (5 bases). The CDR3 extends over 14 amino acids. The germline V and J ends were trimmed by 7 bases and 4 bases, with 14 bases remaining between them. Here the CDR3 DNA reads TGTGCCAGCACTCCACCGGGGATATACAATGAGCAGTTCTTC. Encoded protein: CASTPPGIYNEQFF.

This sequence joins TRBV29-1 and TRBJ2-7; TRBD1 might be the D (6 bases). CDR1 SQVTM and CDR2 ANQGSEA come from the germline V gene. The V and J ends lost 8 bases and 5 bases respectively, with 19 bases between them. The CDR3 spans 13 residues. The DNA of the CDR3 is TGCAGCATTTCAGAACAGGGTATGAACGAGCAGTACTTC. Its protein product is CSISEQGMNEQYF.

The gene calls are TRBV6-1 and TRBJ2-5, with 13 bases that match TRBD2. J gave up 1 base and V 0 bases, and 2 bases lay outside the gene matches. Looked up from germline, CDR1 is MNHNS and CDR2 is SASEGT. The CDR3 covers 17 residues. In DNA form, the CDR3 reads TGTGCCAGCAGTGAAGCGCGGACTAGCGGGGGCCAAGAGACCCAGTACTTC. This gives the protein CASSEARTSGGQETQYF.

Of note for this clonotype: This could be a read error, since a much larger clone is one nucleotide away. This sequence joins TRBV7-9 and TRBJ2-2; 9 bases are shared with TRBD1. The CDR3 has 15 amino acids. From germline, CDR1 is SEHNR and CDR2 FQNEAQ (reference sequence). Here the CDR3 reads CAGSTGTGITGGLFF. The CDR3 DNA is TGTGCCGGATCAACCGGGACAGGGATAACCGGGGGGCTGTTTTTT.

In regard to this clonotype: No conserved phenylalanine or tryptophan ends this CDR3, so it is likely a read error. V usage is TRBV12-3 or TRBV12-4 and J usage is TRBJ2-5; perhaps TRBD2 as D (6 bases). Trimming shortened V by 0 bases and J by 7 bases, and 21 bases separated the two germline ends. The CDR3 is 17 amino acids. The CDR3 region is CASSLAEGNIRRVTQYL. The CDR3 coding sequence is TGTGCCAGCAGTTTAGCGGAGGGCAATATCCGTCGGGTGACCCAGTACCTC.

This chain uses TRBV29-1 with TRBJ1-1; TRBD1 is a possible D gene (5 bases). The germline V and J ends were trimmed by 5 bases and 4 bases, with 11 bases remaining between them. Germline loops: CDR1 SQVTM, CDR2 ANQGSEA. CDR3 size: 12 residues. In nucleotides, the CDR3 is TGCAGCGTTTCAGGGTGGAGCACTGAAGCTTTCTTT. This translates into CSVSGWSTEAFF.

This clonotype was picked up a small number of times. The genes are TRBV5-6 and TRBJ2-7; TRBD2 is a possible D gene (6 bases). CDR1 is SGHDT and CDR2 is YYEEEE in the germline V gene. V lost 1 base and J lost 1, with 9 bases in between. CDR3 length equals 14 residues. The CDR3 region has the DNA TGTGCCAGCAGCTTGACTAGCATTTCCTACGAGCAGTACTTC. Translated: CASSLTSISYEQYF.

The chain is built from TRBV6-2 or TRBV6-3 and TRBJ1-6; D is undetermined. CDR1 is MNHEY and CDR2 is SVGEGT in the germline V gene. This CDR3 contains 14 residues. The V end lost 4 bases, the J end lost 8 bases, and 12 bases lay between the germline ends. The CDR3 loop is CASSSRKPDSPLHF. The CDR3 region has the DNA TGTGCCAGCAGTTCACGAAAGCCAGATTCACCCCTCCACTTT.

This clonotype appeared many times. The chain uses TRBV6-5 and TRBJ2-7, with TRBD1 matching over 10 bases. The CDR3 consists of 15 residues. CDR1 is MNHEY and CDR2 is SVGAGI in the germline V gene. J lost 4 bases, V lost 2 bases, and 5 bases had no gene match. CDR3 residues: CASSYATGGEYEQYF. CDR3 nucleotides: TGTGCCAGCAGTTACGCGACAGGGGGCGAGTACGAGCAGTACTTC.

This clonotype was picked up many times. The chain employs TRBV4-3 and TRBJ1-2; no clear D gene. The CDR3 is made up of 13 amino acids. The germline gives CDR1 LGHNA, CDR2 YSLEER. Trimming shortened V by 0 bases and J by 8 bases, and 10 bases separated the two germline ends. The CDR3, as DNA: TGCGCCAGCAGCCAAGAAATAGATCGGGGCTACACCTTC. As protein: CASSQEIDRGYTF.

Regarding this clonotype: At one end the junction does not follow the germline gene, possibly because of a read error. Written as DNA, the CDR3 is TGTGCCAGCAGTTTAGTTGCCGGCTATGGCTACGCATTC. Encoded protein: CASSLVAGYGYAF. This chain uses TRBV12-3 or TRBV12-4 with TRBJ1-2; D not resolved. The CDR3 length is 13 residues.

In the case of this clonotype: A much larger clone lies a single base off, so this may be a read error. This chain uses TRBV12-3 or TRBV12-4 with TRBJ2-1; D is ambiguous. The CDR3 contains 14 residues. Here the CDR3 reads CASSLARQVPEQLF. CDR3 DNA sequence: TGTGCCAGCAGTTTAGCGCGGCAAGTTCCTGAGCAGCTCTTC.

This clonotype was observed a handful of times. Being one base from a much bigger clone, this may be a read error. This chain connects TRBV11-2 to TRBJ2-3; 9 bases are shared with TRBD2. Germline V gives CDR1 SGHAT, CDR2 FQNNGV. The CDR3 is made up of 16 amino acids. Here the CDR3 DNA reads TGTACCAGCAGCTTAAGGGCGGGAGGGAAGACAGATACGCAGTATTTT. This codes for CTSSLRAGGKTDTQYF. Combining the CDR3 with reference TRBV11-2 and TRBJ2-3 gives the whole variable domain EAGVAQSPRYKIIEKRQSVAFWCNPISGHATLYWYQQILGQGPKLLIQFQNNGVVDDSQLPKDRFSAERLKGVDSTLKIQPAKLEDSAVYLCTSSLRAGGKTDTQYFGPGTRLTVL.

This clonotype was seen only a few times. The chain is built from TRBV12-3 or TRBV12-4 and TRBJ2-1; 8 nucleotides match TRBD2. The CDR3 covers 15 residues. Trimming at V came to 5 bases and at J to 7 bases, leaving 10 bases not matched to a gene. As DNA, the CDR3 is TGTGCCAGCAGTATGATCGGGGGGGGGCGGAATGAGCAGTTCTTC. Translating gives CASSMIGGGRNEQFF.

Comment on this clonotype: One junction end disagrees with the germline gene, perhaps due to a read error. V is TRBV29-1 and J is TRBJ2-5; D assignment may be TRBD1 or TRBD2 (6 bases each). Looked up from germline, CDR1 is SQVTM and CDR2 is ANQGSEA. This CDR3 is 15 amino acids long. This CDR3 reads CRVHPGGQSWGAQYF. The DNA for the CDR3 is TGTAGGGTCCACCCCGGGGGACAATCCTGGGGGGCCCAGTACTTC.

This clonotype is a singleton in its sample. At one end the junction does not follow the germline gene, possibly because of a read error. CDR3 sequence: CVSGLSPALQGSGLVGPNEQFF. The CDR3 bases are TGTGTTAGTGGTTTGTCCCCGGCCTTACAGGGTTCGGGACTAGTGGGACCGAATGAGCAGTTCTTC. The chain combines TRBV12-5 with TRBJ2-1, with 8 bases matching TRBD2. In germline, CDR1 is LGHNT, CDR2 FRNRAP. The CDR3 consists of 22 residues.

Concerning this clonotype itself: One end of the junction is discordant with germline, which a read error may explain. The rearrangement joins TRBV11-2 to TRBJ2-1; the match to TRBD2 covers 9 bases. Germline CDR1 and CDR2: SGHAT and FQNNGV. The CDR3 totals 20 residues. Here the CDR3 reads CASGPQGLAGEGHSYDEQFF. The CDR3 region has the DNA TGTGCCAGCGGCCCCCAGGGATTAGCGGGAGAGGGACACTCCTACGATGAGCAGTTCTTC.

In its sample, this clonotype was seen a few times. V is TRBV12-3 or TRBV12-4 and J is TRBJ1-1; the D is unclear. Between the trimmed V and J ends, which lost 6 bases and 3 bases, there was a span of 17 bases. The CDR3 is 15 amino acids. The CDR3 loop reads CASRGRRDLDTEAFF. CDR3 DNA sequence: TGTGCCAGCAGGGGCCGTCGGGATCTCGACACTGAAGCTTTCTTT.

This clonotype showed up many times. CDR3 in DNA: TGTGCCAGCAGTTTGTGGACAAGCACAGATACGCAGTATTTT. It codes for CASSLWTSTDTQYF. This sequence joins TRBV12-3 or TRBV12-4 and TRBJ2-3, with a tentative D call TRBD1 (5 bases). V was trimmed by 3 bases and J by 0 bases, leaving 7 bases between them. This CDR3 region has 14 residues.

Remarks on this clonotype: One junction end disagrees with the germline gene, perhaps due to a read error. The V call is TRBV12-3 or TRBV12-4, the J call TRBJ1-2, with D perhaps matching TRBD1 (6 bases). The CDR3 has 15 residues. The CDR3 sequence: CDSSLQGLTNYGYTF. Written as DNA, the CDR3 is TGTGACAGCAGTTTACAGGGTCTGACTAACTATGGCTACACCTTC.

The rearrangement links TRBV6-2 or TRBV6-3 to TRBJ1-2; D not resolved. The CDR3 has 13 amino acids. V lost 8 bases and J 8 bases, leaving 18 bases between the germline ends. Per germline, CDR1 MNHEY and CDR2 SVGEGT. The CDR3 region is CASQPDNARGYTF. CDR3 DNA: TGTGCCAGCCAGCCGGATAACGCCAGGGGCTACACCTTC.

The count of this clonotype is one. Germline is not matched at one junction end, which may reflect a read error. This sequence joins TRBV11-3 and TRBJ2-7, with D possibly matching TRBD1 (6 bases). The CDR3 extends over 12 amino acids. Germline loops: CDR1 SGHNT, CDR2 YENEEA. The CDR3 region has the DNA TGTGCTAGCAGCCGGGACAACTCCGAGCAGTACTTC. This sequence encodes CASSRDNSEQYF.

This chain connects TRBV28 to TRBJ2-1; 9 nucleotides line up with TRBD2. Germline assignment: CDR1 MDHEN and CDR2 SYDVKM. V shed 4 bases, J shed 4 bases, and the junction held 8 bases outside the gene matches. The CDR3 spans 16 residues. The CDR3 loop reads CASSSNSGRRYNEQFF. CDR3 DNA: TGTGCCAGCAGTTCGAATAGCGGGAGACGATACAATGAGCAGTTCTTC.

This clonotype was counted between two and nine times. V gene TRBV14 combines with J gene TRBJ2-3, with a weak D call TRBD1 (6 bases). The CDR3 loop spans 13 amino acids. CDR1 is SGHDN and CDR2 is FVKESK in the germline V gene. Trimming removed 8 bases from V and 2 bases from J, with 11 bases in between. Here the CDR3 DNA reads TGTGCCAGCCAGGACAGATACACAGATACGCAGTATTTT. Protein: CASQDRYTDTQYF.

A word on this clonotype: This may stem from a read error, because a much larger clone lies one nucleotide away. This chain joins TRBV11-3 and TRBJ2-7, with 7 bases matching TRBD1. Germline CDR1 and CDR2: SGHNT and YENEEA. The length of the CDR3 is 14 residues. Trimming at V came to 5 bases and at J to 2 bases, leaving 6 bases not matched to a gene. The CDR3 DNA reads as TGTGCCAGCAGCCCTGACAGGGATCCCTACGAGCAGTACTTC. It is translated as CASSPDRDPYEQYF.

The V and J genes are TRBV13 and TRBJ1-1; D not resolved. The CDR3 has 12 amino acids. Trimming cost V 9 bases and J 1 base, with 9 bases left between them. Germline-derived CDR1 and CDR2 are PRHDT and FYEKMQ (reference sequence). The CDR3 bases are TGTGCCAGTACTATTGGGAACACTGAAGCTTTCTTT. Protein product: CASTIGNTEAFF.

Comments on this clonotype: Given a much more abundant clone one base away, this may be a read error. The V gene is TRBV5-5, the J gene TRBJ2-3, with 7 bases matching TRBD1. The CDR3 consists of 14 residues. Germline V CDR1 and CDR2: SGHKS, YYEKEE (reference sequence). The CDR3 sequence: CASCLQGFTDTQYF. The CDR3 nucleotides are TGTGCCAGCTGCTTACAGGGGTTCACAGATACGCAGTATTTT.

V and J are TRBV19 and TRBJ2-3; 9 nucleotides match TRBD1. The germline V gene has CDR1 LNHDA and CDR2 SQIVND (reference sequence). The CDR3 consists of 13 residues. V was clipped by 10 bases and J by 4 bases; unmatched bases: 6. The CDR3 DNA sequence: TGTGCCACCGGACAGGGGAGTGCAGATACGCAGTATTTT. It encodes CATGQGSADTQYF.

Notes on this clonotype: This may stem from a read error, because a much larger clone lies one nucleotide away. This chain joins TRBV29-1 and TRBJ1-3, with D maybe TRBD1 (5 bases). Germline V CDR1 and CDR2: SQVTM, ANQGSEA. Trimming removed 5 bases at V and 1 base at J, with 15 bases between. The CDR3 contains 15 residues. The CDR3 DNA sequence: TGCAGCGTTAATTCTGGCGGGGGGTCTGGAAACACCATATATTTT. It yields the protein CSVNSGGGSGNTIYF.

The chain has TRBV7-2 and TRBJ2-7, with D possibly TRBD2 on 5 matching bases. Trimming left V 4 bases short and J 6 bases short, with 16 bases between. The CDR3 has 14 amino acids. The germline V gene has CDR1 SGHTA and CDR2 FQGNSA. This CDR3 reads CASSSGPPLAEQYF. CDR3 nucleotides: TGTGCCAGCAGCTCCGGGCCACCCCTAGCCGAGCAGTACTTC.

This chain uses TRBV7-9 with TRBJ2-1, with D possibly being TRBD2 (6 bases). The CDR3 sequence is 15 residues long. V was clipped by 5 bases and J by 8 bases, with 19 bases between them. In germline, CDR1 is SEHNR, CDR2 FQNEAQ (reference sequence). Here the CDR3 DNA reads TGTGCCAGCAGCCGACACGAGGACTACCGCTATGAGCAGTTCTTC. Amino acid sequence: CASSRHEDYRYEQFF.

At least ten counts were recorded for this clonotype. The J gene is TRBJ2-1, the V gene TRBV29-1, with a possible D match to TRBD1 (6 bases). Trimming cost V 6 bases and J 6 bases, with 18 bases left between them. This CDR3 has 14 amino acids. The germline V gene has CDR1 SQVTM and CDR2 ANQGSEA. CDR3 in DNA: TGCAGCGTGGGGACCTCAGGGGCTAGCAATGAGCAGTTCTTC. It encodes CSVGTSGASNEQFF.